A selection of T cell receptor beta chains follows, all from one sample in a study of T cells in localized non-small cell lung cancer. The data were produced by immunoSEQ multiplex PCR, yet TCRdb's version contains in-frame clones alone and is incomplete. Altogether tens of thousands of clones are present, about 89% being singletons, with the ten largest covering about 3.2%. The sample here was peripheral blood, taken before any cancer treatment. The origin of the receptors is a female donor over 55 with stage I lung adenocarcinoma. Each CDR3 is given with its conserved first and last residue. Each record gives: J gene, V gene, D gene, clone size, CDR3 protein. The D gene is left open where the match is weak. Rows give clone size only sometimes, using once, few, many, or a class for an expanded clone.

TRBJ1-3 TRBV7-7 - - CASSLNFAVGNTIYF
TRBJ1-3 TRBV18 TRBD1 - CASSTDRMSFGNTIYF
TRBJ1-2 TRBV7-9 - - CASSSSPAYGYTF
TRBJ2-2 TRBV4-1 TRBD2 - CASSKGGLAGGTGELFF
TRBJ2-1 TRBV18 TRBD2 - CASSPMTSGSGNEQFF
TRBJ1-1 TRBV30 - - CAWSEGVVSEAFF
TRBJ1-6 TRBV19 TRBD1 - CASKKATGGADNSPLHF
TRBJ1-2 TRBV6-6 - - CASSYSETDYGYTF
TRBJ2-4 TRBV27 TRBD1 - CASSRQGGKNIQYF
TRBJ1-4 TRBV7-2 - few CASSPGTTNEKLFF
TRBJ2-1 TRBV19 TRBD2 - CASRGLAGGWSGYNEQFF
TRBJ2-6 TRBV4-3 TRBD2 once CASSHFSSGSGANVLTF
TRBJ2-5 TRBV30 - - CAWRGGIPQETQYF
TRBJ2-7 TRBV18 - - CASSPVQGTVDEQYF
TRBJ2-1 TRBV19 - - CASSKPRSSYNEQFF
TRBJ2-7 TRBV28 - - CASSPSGLVYEQYF
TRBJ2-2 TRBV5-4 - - CASSLGQNTGELFF
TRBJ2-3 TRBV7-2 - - CASSLRWEAGTDTQYF
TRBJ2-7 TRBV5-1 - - CASSLPAYEQYF
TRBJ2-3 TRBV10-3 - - CAISGGTTDTQYF
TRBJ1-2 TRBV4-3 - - CASSQDTWGADGYTF
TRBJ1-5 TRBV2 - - CASSEGGYSNQPQHF
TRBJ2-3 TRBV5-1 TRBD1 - CASSLEGTVSTDTQYF
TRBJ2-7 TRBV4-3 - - CASSQAGRGYEQYF
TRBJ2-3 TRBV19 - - CASTPPGQDTQYF
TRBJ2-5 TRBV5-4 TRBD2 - CASSSRLAGGKETQYF
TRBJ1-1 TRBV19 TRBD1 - CASNIQGDTEAFF
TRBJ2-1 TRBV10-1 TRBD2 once CASSESLAGGYNEQFF
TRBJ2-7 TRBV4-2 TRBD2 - CASSQERGGREQYF
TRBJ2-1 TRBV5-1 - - CARLVSREKQFF
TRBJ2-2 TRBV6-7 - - CASSYSTVPPSTDTGELFF
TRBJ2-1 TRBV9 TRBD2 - CASSAESTSGRAYNEQFF
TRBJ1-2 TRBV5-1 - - CASSFTDSNYGYTF
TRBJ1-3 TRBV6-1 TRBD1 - CASSAKTGQGLGTIYF
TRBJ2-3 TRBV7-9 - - CASSLGFVDTQYF
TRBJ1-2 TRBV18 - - CASSPTDTMGYTF
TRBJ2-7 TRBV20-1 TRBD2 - CSAGDYYEQYF
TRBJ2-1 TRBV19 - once CASSLMVLANNEQFF
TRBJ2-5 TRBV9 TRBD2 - CASSVEAGWGETQYF
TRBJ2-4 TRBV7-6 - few CASSFPGENIQYF
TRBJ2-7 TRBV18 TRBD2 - CASSLRLAGDPGEQYF
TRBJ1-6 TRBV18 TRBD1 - CASSPGQGRNSPLHF
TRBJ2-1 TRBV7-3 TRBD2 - CASSVSSGSDNEQFF
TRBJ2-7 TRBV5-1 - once CASSPGPDYEQYF
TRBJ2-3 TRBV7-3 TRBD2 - CASSLSAGVADTQYF
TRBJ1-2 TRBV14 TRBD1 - CASSQDRQGGGYTF
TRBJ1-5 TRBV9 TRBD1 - CASSGGAGTGYQPQHF
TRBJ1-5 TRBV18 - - CASSPPGGSNQPQHF
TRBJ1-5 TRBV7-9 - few CASSLEAHQPQHF
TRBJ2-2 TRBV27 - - CASSLRIGELFF
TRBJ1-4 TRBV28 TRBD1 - CASSPGQVSTNEKLFF
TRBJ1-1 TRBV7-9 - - CASSLEVDTEAFF
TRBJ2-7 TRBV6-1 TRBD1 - CASRQDRASYEQYF
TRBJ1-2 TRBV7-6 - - CASSLGEVGYTF
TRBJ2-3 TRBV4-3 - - CASSQIFSPTDTQYF
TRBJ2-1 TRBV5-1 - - CASSLVRSSYNEQFF
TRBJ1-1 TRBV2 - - CASSVRVSTEAFF
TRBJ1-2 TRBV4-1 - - CASSQATGTINGYTF
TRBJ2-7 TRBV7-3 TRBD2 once CASSLAGGTSYEQYF